This T cell receptor (beta chain) was captured in a study of blood T cell repertoires in COVID-19. Germline assignment: CDR1 SGHRS and CDR2 YFSETQ. This CDR3 contains 15 residues. Germline trimming cut 4 bases from V and 6 bases from J; bases unmatched to any gene: 11. Sequencing used immunoSEQ multiplex PCR; TCRdb keeps in-frame clones, though not all of them. Of under 200,000 clones listed, roughly 89% were seen once; the top ten hold 3% to 4%. The chain employs TRBV5-1 and TRBJ2-7, with TRBD2 matching 9 bases. The sequence was obtained from a woman aged 60-75 years who had recovered from COVID-19. The sample comprised peripheral blood. CDR3 DNA sequence: TGCGCCAGCAGCCCGAGCGGCGGGGGGGCCTCCGAGCAGTACTTC. The encoded protein is CASSPSGGGASEQYF.